This TCR beta chain is drawn from a study of OX40 agonist ivuxolimab in advanced cancers. The wider study: Earlier treatment with anti-PD-1, anti-PD-L1 or anti-CTLA-4 was permitted, and 35% to 45% had received some.

To note about this clone: Antigen unknown.

Broader study findings: At 0.1 to 3.0 mg/kg, CD4+ and CD8+ blood T cells expanded clonally by week 6. Partial responders at 0.1-3.0 mg/kg showed near-lowest clonal expansion.

The protocol was immunoSEQ multiplex PCR, while the TCRdb copy is restricted to in-frame clones and leaves out a portion. The sample lists about 58,000 clones, approximately 78% occurring once. Germline V CDR1 and CDR2: SEHNR, FQNEAQ (reference sequence). This CDR3 comprises 17 residues. Trimming took 6 bases from V and 3 from J; bases not matched to a gene: 12. The source is an adult with an advanced solid tumor such as melanoma, head and neck, liver or kidney cancer. The material sequenced was CD4+ or CD8+ T cells sorted from blood, taken in a trial of the OX40 agonist ivuxolimab. The chain uses TRBV7-9 and TRBJ2-3, with 10 bases matching TRBD2. CDR3 coding DNA: TGTGCCAGCAGGCCCGGGAGCGGGGGGGCCTCAACAGATACGCAGTATTTT. This codes for CASRPGSGGASTDTQYF.